Shown below are 17 T cell receptor beta chains from a single sample sequenced in a study of cytotoxic CD8 clonotypes in ibrutinib-treated CLL. Only in-frame clones appear in the TCRdb table, and some are missing; sequencing was by immunoSEQ multiplex PCR. The sample lists roughly 250,000 clones, 60% to 75% occurring once. The sample in question was PBMCs, obtained after 24 months of ibrutinib treatment. These receptors all come from a human donor with chronic lymphocytic leukemia.

The V call is TRBV27, the J call TRBJ1-1; possible D gene TRBD1, 5 bases. From germline, CDR1 is MNHEY and CDR2 SMNVEV (reference sequence). The CDR3 sequence is 16 residues long. Trimming stripped 5 bases from V and 1 base from J, with 17 bases between. This chain's CDR3 is CASSPLTALGNTEAFF. The CDR3 DNA is TGTGCCAGCAGTCCCTTGACAGCATTAGGGAACACTGAAGCTTTCTTT.

V gene TRBV2 combines with J gene TRBJ2-7; 8 positions agree with TRBD1. The CDR3 sequence is 14 residues long. Trimming removed 6 bases from V and 3 bases from J; junction bases left unmatched: 7. The germline gives CDR1 SNHLY, CDR2 FYNNEI. The DNA of the CDR3 is TGTGCCAGCAGAATACAGGGGGGTGTCTACGAGCAGTACTTC. Its translation is CASRIQGGVYEQYF. Complete variable domain (other parts from reference TRBV2 and TRBJ2-7): EPEVTQTPSHQVTQMGQEVILRCVPISNHLYFYWYRQILGQKVEFLVSFYNNEISEKSEIFDDQFSVERPDGSNFTLKIRSTKLEDSAMYFCASRIQGGVYEQYFGPGTRLTVT.

The chain is built from TRBV11-2 and TRBJ2-1, with 14 bases matching TRBD2. V lost 5 bases and J lost 9; bases outside the gene matches: 6. This CDR3 comprises 15 residues. Germline CDR1 SGHAT, CDR2 FQNNGV. This chain's CDR3 is CASSLGLAGDPEQFF. The CDR3, as DNA: TGTGCCAGCAGCCTGGGACTAGCGGGAGATCCTGAGCAGTTCTTC.

This clone has a handful of counts. This chain joins TRBV2 and TRBJ2-7; D might be TRBD2 (5 bases). V was trimmed by 6 bases and J by 6 bases, leaving 9 bases between them. The V gene's germline CDR1 is SNHLY and CDR2 FYNNEI. CDR3 length equals 11 residues. As DNA, the CDR3 is TGTGCCAGCAGCCCCGGAGGCGAGCAGTACTTC. Amino acids: CASSPGGEQYF.

The J gene is TRBJ2-3, the V gene TRBV30; possible D gene TRBD2, 6 bases. Trimming removed 3 bases from V and 0 bases from J, with 16 bases in between. The CDR3 has 16 amino acids. The germline V gene encodes CDR1 GTSNPN and CDR2 SVGIG (reference sequence). The CDR3 bases are TGTGCCTGGAGAGGGAGGAGCGGCTACAGCACAGATACGCAGTATTTT. Protein product: CAWRGRSGYSTDTQYF.

This chain uses TRBV21-1 with TRBJ2-7; the DNA was not used to check the table's D call, TRBD1. TRBV21-1 is noted as a pseudogene. The CDR3 spans 15 residues. CDR3 loop: CASSKPTDLSYEQYF. The CDR3 region has the DNA TGTGCCAGCAGCAAACCGACAGACCTCTCCTACGAGCAGTACTTC.

This CDR3 reads CASSAGGISGISYEQYF. In DNA form, the CDR3 reads TGTGCCAGCAGCGCCGGTGGGATCAGCGGAATCTCCTACGAGCAGTACTTC. The V gene is TRBV7-9, the J gene TRBJ2-7; the D gene is possibly TRBD2 (5 bases). This CDR3 is 17 amino acids long. Germline lookup yields CDR1 SEHNR and CDR2 FQNEAQ (reference sequence). The germline V and J ends were trimmed by 5 bases and 0 bases, with 20 bases remaining between them.

This clone came up once. The same CDR3 is also encoded by other DNA sequences in this sample. The rearrangement links TRBV9 to TRBJ2-1, with 14 bases identical to TRBD2. The CDR3 loop spans 16 amino acids. Trimming took 0 bases from V and 6 from J; bases not matched to a gene: 2. Germline loops: CDR1 SGDLS, CDR2 YYNGEE. CDR3 coding DNA: TGTGCCAGCAGCGTAGCCGGACTAGCGGGAGGCAATGAGCAGTTCTTC. It codes for CASSVAGLAGGNEQFF. The variable domain in full, with the rest retrieved from reference TRBV9 and TRBJ2-1, is DSGVTQTPKHLITATGQRVTLRCSPRSGDLSVYWYQQSLDQGLQFLIQYYNGEERAKGNILERFSAQQFPDLHSELNLSSLELGDSALYFCASSVAGLAGGNEQFFGPGTRLTVL.

This clone was observed a single time. The chain has TRBV6-6 and TRBJ2-5; D might be TRBD1 (5 bases). The J call could be wrong; TRBJ2-7 is a better fit for the DNA end. The CDR3 is 12 residues long. Germline V gene data show CDR1 as MNHNY and CDR2 as SVGAGI (reference sequence). The CDR3 loop is CASRDKYYEQYF. CDR3 coding DNA: TGTGCCAGCAGGGACAAATATTACGAGCAGTACTTC.

The rearrangement uses TRBV27 and TRBJ2-7; possibly TRBD1 or TRBD2 for D (5 bases each). V was pared by 7 bases and J by 2 bases, with 12 bases between. The CDR3 extends over 13 amino acids. The germline gives CDR1 MNHEY, CDR2 SMNVEV (reference sequence). The CDR3 loop is CASNRDGAYEQYF. CDR3 DNA sequence: TGTGCCAGCAATAGGGACGGTGCCTACGAGCAGTACTTC.

The chain couples TRBV28 to TRBJ2-7, with a possible D match to TRBD2 (6 bases). The CDR3 totals 15 residues. V was clipped by 7 bases and J by 5 bases, with 21 bases between them. CDR1 and CDR2 from the germline V gene are MDHEN and SYDVKM. The CDR3 spells CASNSPLAPVNEQYF. The CDR3, as DNA: TGTGCCAGCAATTCACCACTAGCCCCGGTCAACGAGCAGTACTTC. The full variable domain, in which reference TRBV28 and TRBJ2-7 provide the parts outside the CDR3, is DVKVTQSSRYLVKRTGEKVFLECVQDMDHENMFWYRQDPGLGLRLIYFSYDVKMKEKGDIPEGYSVSREKKERFSLILESASTNQTSMYLCASNSPLAPVNEQYFGPGTRLTVT.

This clone has just a few counts. The chain joins TRBV19 to TRBJ2-5; 7 bases are shared with TRBD1. The CDR3 is made up of 15 amino acids. Germline V lookup: CDR1 LNHDA, CDR2 SQIVND (reference sequence). V dropped 3 bases and J dropped 4; count of bases not matched to a gene: 8. CDR3 nucleotides: TGTGCCAGTAGTATTCAAAGACAGGGTGGAGAGACCCAGTACTTC. Translated, it gives CASSIQRQGGETQYF. Full variable domain (missing parts from reference TRBV19 and TRBJ2-5): DGGITQSPKYLFRKEGQNVTLSCEQNLNHDAMYWYRQDPGQGLRLIYYSQIVNDFQKGDIAEGYSVSREKKESFPLTVTSAQKNPTAFYLCASSIQRQGGETQYFGPGTRLLVL.

CDR3 residues: CASNLQPRTDIQYF. The CDR3 DNA reads TGTGCCAGCAACCTCCAGCCAAGGACGGACATTCAGTACTTC. V usage is TRBV2 and J usage is TRBJ2-4; D is uncertain. The germline V gene has CDR1 SNHLY and CDR2 FYNNEI. The V gene lost 7 bases and the J gene lost 8 bases, with 18 bases spanning the gap. CDR3 length equals 14 residues.

V is TRBV6-5 and J is TRBJ2-3, with TRBD2 as a possible D gene (5 bases). With 10 bases removed from V and 1 base from J, the gap between germline ends came to 9 bases. Germline CDR1 and CDR2: MNHEY and SVGAGI. The CDR3 length is 12 residues. As DNA, the CDR3 is TGTGCCACAACCGGGGGCACAGATACGCAGTATTTT. Translation gives CATTGGTDTQYF.

The chain uses TRBV4-3 and TRBJ2-1, with D possibly matching TRBD2 (7 bases). Trimming left V 0 bases short and J 5 bases short, with 20 bases between. This CDR3 contains 18 residues. Germline V lookup: CDR1 LGHNA, CDR2 YSLEER. The CDR3 DNA reads as TGCGCCAGCAGCCAAGATGCATCTATAGGGGGGGCGCACAATGAGCAGTTCTTC. Its protein product is CASSQDASIGGAHNEQFF.

The chain links TRBV2 to TRBJ2-7, with TRBD1 matching 8 bases. The germline CDR1 and CDR2 sequences are SNHLY and FYNNEI. V was clipped by 9 bases and J by 2 bases; unmatched bases: 6. The CDR3 is made up of 13 amino acids. The CDR3 DNA reads as TGTGCCAGGTCAGGACAGGGCGCCTACGAGCAGTACTTC. Protein product: CARSGQGAYEQYF.

The chain uses TRBV27 and TRBJ2-7; either TRBD1 or TRBD2 may fit D (5 bases each). Deletions cut 4 bases from V and 3 bases from J, with 13 bases between. Germline assignment: CDR1 MNHEY and CDR2 SMNVEV (reference sequence). The CDR3 loop spans 14 amino acids. CDR3 DNA sequence: TGTGCCAGCAGTTCCGGGACGGCCAACTACGAGCAGTACTTC. Translated: CASSSGTANYEQYF.